This record covers a single T cell receptor (beta chain). No cognate antigen has been identified for it. The sample holds no much larger clone one base away, and base qualities are not on file. The record originates from a study of T-cell reconstitution after alpha-beta-depleted transplantation in children (dated by TCRdb to 2016 to 2017). For context, the study as a whole: T-cell immune reconstitution after TCRalphabeta/CD19-depleted allogeneic hematopoietic cell transplantation in children was quantitatively tracked in the study by means of TCR repertoire profiling. The paper as a whole reports these results and caveats: In some patients, the high TCRbeta diversity seen at day 60 was put down to recipient T cells and intrathymic progenitors that had survived conditioning. The apparently early recovery of alphabetaT-cell counts about two months after transplant reportedly depended on only several hundred rapidly expanded clones that came from non-depleted graft cells. Hyperexpanded clone frequencies declined over subsequent months; after one year, T-cell counts and TCRbeta diversity were mostly attributed to newly produced T cells.

The treatment or condition label, as the study defines it: allogeneic hematopoietic cell transplantation with graft depleted of TCRalphabeta T cells and CD19 B cells. The transplant recipients were children given TCRalphabeta/CD19-depleted allogeneic hematopoietic cell grafts. The CDR3 runs 15 residues from the cysteine to the phenylalanine. CDR3 DNA only is kept here, 45 bases in frame from base 1. The junction shows trimming of 3 bases on V and 3 bases on J, and the gene matches do not reach 7 bases of it. The protocol used for the library was PCR. Sequenced using an Illumina HiSeq 2500. Molecular barcoding was employed in the preparation of TCR libraries, with unique molecular identifiers being used to normalize TCRbeta repertoire quantification. TCRdb's own reprocessing of the public reads used fastp at Q25 and MiXCR and kept productive beta chains. CDR3 protein sequences are deduplicated, and each keeps its most common genes and DNA. Within this sample are approximately 130,000 distinct CDR3 sequences, with approximately 8.7% of them counted one time only. Around 24% of the sample is held by the ten biggest clonotypes.

The rearranged chain carries TRBV12-3 or TRBV12-4 and TRBJ2-5, and 7 bases in between align with TRBD1. The source material was PBMCs, mostly from graft donor cells, sampled 180 days after TCRalphabeta/CD19-depleted stem cell transplant. The clonotype originates from a girl less than two years old who had a stem cell transplant for combined immunodeficiency, so the T cells may come from the graft donor. The encoded CDR3 is CASSLGQPPKETQYF. In nucleotides, the sequence is TGTGCCAGCAGTTTGGGACAGCCGCCTAAAGAGACCCAGTACTTC.